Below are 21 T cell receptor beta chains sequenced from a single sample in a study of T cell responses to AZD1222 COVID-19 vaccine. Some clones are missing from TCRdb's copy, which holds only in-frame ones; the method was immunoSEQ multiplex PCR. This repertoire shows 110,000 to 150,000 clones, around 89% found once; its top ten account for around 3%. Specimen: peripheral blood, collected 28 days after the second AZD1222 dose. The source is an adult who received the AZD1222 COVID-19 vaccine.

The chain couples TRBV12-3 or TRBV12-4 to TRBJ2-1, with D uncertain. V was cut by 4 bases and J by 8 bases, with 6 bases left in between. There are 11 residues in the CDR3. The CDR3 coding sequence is TGTGCCAGCAGTTATGCGGATGAGCAGTTCTTC. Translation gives CASSYADEQFF.

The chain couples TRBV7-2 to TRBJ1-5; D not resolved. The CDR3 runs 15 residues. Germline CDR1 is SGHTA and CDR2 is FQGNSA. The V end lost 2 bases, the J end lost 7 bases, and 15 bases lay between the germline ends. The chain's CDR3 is CASSLNSLGIQPQHF. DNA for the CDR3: TGTGCCAGCAGCTTAAATTCGCTCGGTATCCAGCCCCAGCATTTT.

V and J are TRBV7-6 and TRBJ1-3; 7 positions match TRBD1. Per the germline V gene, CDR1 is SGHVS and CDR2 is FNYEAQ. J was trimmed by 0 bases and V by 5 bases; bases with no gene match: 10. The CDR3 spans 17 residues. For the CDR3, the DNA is TGTGCCAGCAGCACAACCGGACAGGCGGTCTCTGGAAACACCATATATTTT. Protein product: CASSTTGQAVSGNTIYF.

Here the CDR3 reads CASSLQGYNEQFF. The CDR3 nucleotides read TGTGCCAGCAGTTTACAGGGATACAATGAGCAGTTCTTC. This sequence joins TRBV2 and TRBJ2-1, with D possibly being TRBD1 (6 bases). The V and J ends lost 5 bases and 4 bases respectively, with 9 bases between them. The CDR3 length is 13 residues. Per the germline V gene, CDR1 is SNHLY and CDR2 is FYNNEI.

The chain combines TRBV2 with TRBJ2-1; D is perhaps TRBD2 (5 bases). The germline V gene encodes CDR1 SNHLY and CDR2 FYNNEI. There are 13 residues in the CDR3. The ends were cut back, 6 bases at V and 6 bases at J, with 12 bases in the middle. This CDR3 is CASRREGLNEQFF. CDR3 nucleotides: TGTGCCAGCAGAAGAGAGGGCCTCAATGAGCAGTTCTTC. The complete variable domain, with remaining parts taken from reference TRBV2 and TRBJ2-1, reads EPEVTQTPSHQVTQMGQEVILRCVPISNHLYFYWYRQILGQKVEFLVSFYNNEISEKSEIFDDQFSVERPDGSNFTLKIRSTKLEDSAMYFCASRREGLNEQFFGPGTRLTVL.

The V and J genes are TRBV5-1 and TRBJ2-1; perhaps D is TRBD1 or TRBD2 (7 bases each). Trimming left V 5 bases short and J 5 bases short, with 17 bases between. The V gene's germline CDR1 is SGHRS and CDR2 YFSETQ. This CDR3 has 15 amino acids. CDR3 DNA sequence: TGCGCCAGCAGTCTAACAGGGGAGGGTCACAATGAGCAGTTCTTC. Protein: CASSLTGEGHNEQFF.

CDR3 in amino acids: CAISESSKLFF. CDR3 DNA: TGTGCCATCAGTGAGTCCAGTAAACTGTTTTTT. The J gene is TRBJ1-4, the V gene TRBV10-3; unclear D gene. The CDR3 sequence is 11 residues long. The V and J ends lost 0 bases and 11 bases respectively, with 4 bases between them. The germline CDR1 and CDR2 sequences are ENHRY and SYGVKD.

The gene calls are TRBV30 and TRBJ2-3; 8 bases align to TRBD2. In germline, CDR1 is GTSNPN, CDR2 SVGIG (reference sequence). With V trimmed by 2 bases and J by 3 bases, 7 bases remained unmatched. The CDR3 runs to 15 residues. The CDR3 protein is CAWSNSGILTDTQYF. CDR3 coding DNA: TGTGCCTGGAGTAATAGCGGGATTTTAACAGATACGCAGTATTTT.

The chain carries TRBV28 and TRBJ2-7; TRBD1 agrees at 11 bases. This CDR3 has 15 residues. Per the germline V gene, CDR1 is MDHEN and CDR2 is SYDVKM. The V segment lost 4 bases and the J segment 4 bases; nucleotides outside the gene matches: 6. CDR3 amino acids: CASSSPGQGGYEQYF. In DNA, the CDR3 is TGTGCCAGCAGTTCTCCGGGACAGGGGGGTTACGAGCAGTACTTC.

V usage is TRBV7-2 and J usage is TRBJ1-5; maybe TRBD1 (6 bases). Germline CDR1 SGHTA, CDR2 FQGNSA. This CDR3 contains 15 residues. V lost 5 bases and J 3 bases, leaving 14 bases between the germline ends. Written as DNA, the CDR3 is TGTGCCAGCAGCCAAGGGGGGGCTATCAATCAGCCCCAGCATTTT. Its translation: CASSQGGAINQPQHF.

The CDR3 protein is CASSQDVGAGNQPQHF. In DNA, the CDR3 is TGCGCCAGCAGCCAAGATGTGGGGGCGGGCAATCAGCCCCAGCATTTT. The chain joins TRBV4-1 to TRBJ1-5; D possibly corresponds to TRBD1 (6 bases). The CDR3 runs to 16 residues. Per germline, CDR1 MGHRA and CDR2 YSYEKL. V was shortened by 0 bases and J by 2 bases, with 11 bases between the two germline ends.

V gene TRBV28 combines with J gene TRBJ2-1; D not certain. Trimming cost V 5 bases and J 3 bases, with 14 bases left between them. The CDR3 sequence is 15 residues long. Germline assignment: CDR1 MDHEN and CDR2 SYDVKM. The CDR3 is CASSIVAEIYNEQFF. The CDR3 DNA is TGTGCCAGCAGTATCGTCGCGGAAATCTACAATGAGCAGTTCTTC.

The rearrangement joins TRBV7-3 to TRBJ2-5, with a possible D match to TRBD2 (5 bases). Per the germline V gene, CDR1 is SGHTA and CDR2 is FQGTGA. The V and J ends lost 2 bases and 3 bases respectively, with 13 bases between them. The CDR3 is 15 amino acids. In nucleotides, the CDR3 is TGTGCCAGCAGCTTAGACTCCGGGATTGAAGAGACCCAGTACTTC. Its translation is CASSLDSGIEETQYF.

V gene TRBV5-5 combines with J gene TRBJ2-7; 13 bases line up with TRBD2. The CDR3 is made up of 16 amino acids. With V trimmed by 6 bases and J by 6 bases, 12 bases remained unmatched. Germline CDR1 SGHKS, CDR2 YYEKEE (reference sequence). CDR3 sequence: CASTTSGGAAYLEQYF. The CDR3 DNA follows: TGTGCCAGCACCACTAGCGGGGGGGCTGCATATCTCGAGCAGTACTTC.

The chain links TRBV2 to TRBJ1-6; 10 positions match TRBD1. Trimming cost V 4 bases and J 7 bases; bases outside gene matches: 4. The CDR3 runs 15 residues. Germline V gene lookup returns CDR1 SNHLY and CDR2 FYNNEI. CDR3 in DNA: TGTGCCAGCAGTGTTGGGGGACAGGGGAATTCACCCCTCCACTTT. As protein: CASSVGGQGNSPLHF.

This CDR3 is CASSWTFREDTQYF. CDR3 sequence (DNA): TGTGCCAGCAGCTGGACTTTTCGGGAGGATACGCAGTATTTT. This chain connects TRBV2 to TRBJ2-3; a possible D gene is TRBD2 (6 bases). The CDR3 has 14 amino acids. Germline V lookup: CDR1 SNHLY, CDR2 FYNNEI. Trimming left V 6 bases short and J 6 bases short, with 16 bases between.

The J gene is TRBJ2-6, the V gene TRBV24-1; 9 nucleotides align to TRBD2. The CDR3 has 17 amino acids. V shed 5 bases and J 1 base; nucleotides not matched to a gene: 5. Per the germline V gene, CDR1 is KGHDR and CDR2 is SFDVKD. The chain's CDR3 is CATSGASGISGANVLTF. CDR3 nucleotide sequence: TGTGCCACCAGTGGGGCTAGCGGGATTTCTGGGGCCAACGTCCTGACTTTC.

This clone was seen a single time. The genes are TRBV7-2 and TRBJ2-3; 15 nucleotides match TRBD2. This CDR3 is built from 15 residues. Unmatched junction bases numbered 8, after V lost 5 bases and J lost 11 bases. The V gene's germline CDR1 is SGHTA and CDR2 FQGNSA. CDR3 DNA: TGTGCCAGCAGCCCGGGACTAGCGGGGGGAATTGTGCAGTATTTT. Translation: CASSPGLAGGIVQYF.

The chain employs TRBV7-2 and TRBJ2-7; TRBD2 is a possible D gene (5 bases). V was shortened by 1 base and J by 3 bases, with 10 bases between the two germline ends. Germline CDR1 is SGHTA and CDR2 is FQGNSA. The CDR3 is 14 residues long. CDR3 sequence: CASSLVRGSYEQYF. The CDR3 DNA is TGTGCCAGCAGCTTAGTTCGGGGTAGCTACGAGCAGTACTTC. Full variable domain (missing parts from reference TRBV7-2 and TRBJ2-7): GAGVSQSPSNKVTEKGKDVELRCDPISGHTALYWYRQSLGQGLEFLIYFQGNSAPDKSGLPSDRFSAERTGGSVSTLTIQRTQQEDSAVYLCASSLVRGSYEQYFGPGTRLTVT.

CDR3 DNA sequence: TGTGCCACCAGTGGATCTCCCGGGACAGGGGACACAGATACGCAGTATTTT. Translating gives CATSGSPGTGDTDTQYF. The J gene is TRBJ2-3, the V gene TRBV24-1; 10 bases agree with TRBD1. After removal of 5 bases from V and 2 bases from J, the junction contained 9 bases not matched to a gene. In germline, CDR1 is KGHDR, CDR2 SFDVKD. The CDR3 is 17 amino acids.

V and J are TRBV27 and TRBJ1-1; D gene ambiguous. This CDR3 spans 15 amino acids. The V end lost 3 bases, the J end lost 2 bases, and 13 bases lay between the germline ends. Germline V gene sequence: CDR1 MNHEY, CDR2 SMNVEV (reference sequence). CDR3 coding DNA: TGTGCCAGCAGTTTCGGACTCCGGGCTAACACTGAAGCTTTCTTT. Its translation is CASSFGLRANTEAFF.